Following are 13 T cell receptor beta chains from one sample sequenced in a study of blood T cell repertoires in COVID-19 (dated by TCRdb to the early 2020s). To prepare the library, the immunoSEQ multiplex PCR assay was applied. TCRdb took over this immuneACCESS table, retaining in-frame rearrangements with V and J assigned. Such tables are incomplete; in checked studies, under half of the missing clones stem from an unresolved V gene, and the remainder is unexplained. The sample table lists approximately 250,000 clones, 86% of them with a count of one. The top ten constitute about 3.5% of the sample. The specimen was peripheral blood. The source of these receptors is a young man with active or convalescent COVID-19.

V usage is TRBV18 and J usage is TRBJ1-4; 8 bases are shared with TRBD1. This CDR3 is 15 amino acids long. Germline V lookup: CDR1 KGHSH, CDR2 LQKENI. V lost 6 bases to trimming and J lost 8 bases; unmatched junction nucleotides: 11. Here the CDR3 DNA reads TGTGCCAGCTCCCCTGGACTGGGACAGGCCGAAAAACTGTTTTTT. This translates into CASSPGLGQAEKLFF.

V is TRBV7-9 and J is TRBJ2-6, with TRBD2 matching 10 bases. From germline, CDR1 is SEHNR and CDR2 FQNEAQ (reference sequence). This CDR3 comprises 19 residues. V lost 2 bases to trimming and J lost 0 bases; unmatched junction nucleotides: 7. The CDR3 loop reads CASSLSELAGLSGANVLTF. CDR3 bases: TGTGCCAGCAGCTTAAGCGAACTAGCGGGACTCTCTGGGGCCAACGTCCTGACTTTC.

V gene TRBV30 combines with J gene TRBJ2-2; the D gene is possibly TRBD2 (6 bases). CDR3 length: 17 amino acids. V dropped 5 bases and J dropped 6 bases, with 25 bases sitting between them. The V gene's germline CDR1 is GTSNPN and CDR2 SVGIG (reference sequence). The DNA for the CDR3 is TGTGCCTGGGACTCATCGTGGGGCGGAGGGAGTCCCGGGGAGCTGTTTTTT. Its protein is CAWDSSWGGGSPGELFF.

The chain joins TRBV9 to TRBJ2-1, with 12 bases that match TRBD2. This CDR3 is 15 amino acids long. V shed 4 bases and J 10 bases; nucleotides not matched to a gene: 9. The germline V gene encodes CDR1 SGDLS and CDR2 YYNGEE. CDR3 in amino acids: CASSIRTSGDREQFF. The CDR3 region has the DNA TGTGCCAGCAGCATAAGGACTAGCGGGGATCGGGAGCAGTTCTTC. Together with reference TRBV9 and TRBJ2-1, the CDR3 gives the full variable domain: DSGVTQTPKHLITATGQRVTLRCSPRSGDLSVYWYQQSLDQGLQFLIQYYNGEERAKGNILERFSAQQFPDLHSELNLSSLELGDSALYFCASSIRTSGDREQFFGPGTRLTVL.

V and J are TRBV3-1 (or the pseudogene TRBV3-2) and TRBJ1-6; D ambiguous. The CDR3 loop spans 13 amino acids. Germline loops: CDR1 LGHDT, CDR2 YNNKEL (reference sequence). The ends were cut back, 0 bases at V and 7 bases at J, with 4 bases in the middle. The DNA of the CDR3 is TGTGCCAGCAGCCAAGAGCGAAATTCACCCCTCCACTTT. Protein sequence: CASSQERNSPLHF.

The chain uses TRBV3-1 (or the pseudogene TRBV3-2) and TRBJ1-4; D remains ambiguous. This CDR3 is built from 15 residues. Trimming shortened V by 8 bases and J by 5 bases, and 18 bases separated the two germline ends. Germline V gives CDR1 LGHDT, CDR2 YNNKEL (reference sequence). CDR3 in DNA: TGTGCCAGCGCACAATTCCCGGGTCAGAATGAAAAACTGTTTTTT. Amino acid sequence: CASAQFPGQNEKLFF.

CDR3 nucleotide sequence: TGTGCCAGCAGCTTAGTAACGGCAGGGGCCACTGAAGCTTTCTTT. Encoded protein: CASSLVTAGATEAFF. The rearrangement joins TRBV11-3 to TRBJ1-1; the D gene is possibly TRBD1 (6 bases). V shed 1 base and J shed 4 bases, with 13 bases lying between them. The CDR3 is 15 residues long. Germline-derived CDR1 and CDR2 are SGHNT and YENEEA.

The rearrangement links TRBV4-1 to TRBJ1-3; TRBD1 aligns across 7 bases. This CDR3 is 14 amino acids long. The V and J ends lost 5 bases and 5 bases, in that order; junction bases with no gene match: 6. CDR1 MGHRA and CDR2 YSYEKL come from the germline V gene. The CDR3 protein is CASSYPGQRNTIYF. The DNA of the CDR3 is TGCGCCAGCAGCTACCCGGGACAGAGAAACACCATATATTTT.

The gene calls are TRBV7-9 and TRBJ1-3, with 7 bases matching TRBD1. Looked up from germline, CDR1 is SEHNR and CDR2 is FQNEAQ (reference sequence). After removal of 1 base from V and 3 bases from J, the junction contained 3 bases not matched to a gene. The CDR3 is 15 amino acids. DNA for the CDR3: TGTGCCAGCAGCTTAGAAGGGGGCTTTGGAAACACCATATATTTT. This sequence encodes CASSLEGGFGNTIYF.

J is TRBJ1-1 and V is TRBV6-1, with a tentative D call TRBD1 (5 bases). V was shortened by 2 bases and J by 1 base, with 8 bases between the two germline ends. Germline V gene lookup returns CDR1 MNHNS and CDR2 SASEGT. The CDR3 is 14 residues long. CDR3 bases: TGTGCCAGCAGTGAATTGGGGCAGAACACTGAAGCTTTCTTT. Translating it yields CASSELGQNTEAFF.

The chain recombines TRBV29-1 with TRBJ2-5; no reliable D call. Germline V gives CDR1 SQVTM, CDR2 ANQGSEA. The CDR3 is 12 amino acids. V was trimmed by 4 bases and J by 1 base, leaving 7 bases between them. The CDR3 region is CSVGTAQETQYF. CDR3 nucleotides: TGCAGCGTTGGTACAGCCCAAGAGACCCAGTACTTC.

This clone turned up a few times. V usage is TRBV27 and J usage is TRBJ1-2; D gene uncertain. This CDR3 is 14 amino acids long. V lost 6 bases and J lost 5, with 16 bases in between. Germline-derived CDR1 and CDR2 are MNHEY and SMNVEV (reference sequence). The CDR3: CASSPTIEGYGYTF. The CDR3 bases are TGTGCCAGCAGCCCAACAATCGAGGGTTATGGCTACACCTTC.

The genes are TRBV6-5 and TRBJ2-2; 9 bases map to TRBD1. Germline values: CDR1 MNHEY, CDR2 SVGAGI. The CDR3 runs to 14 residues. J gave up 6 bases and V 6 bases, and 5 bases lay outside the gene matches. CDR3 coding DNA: TGTGCCAGCAGACCGGGACAGGGTTCCGGGGAGCTGTTTTTT. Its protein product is CASRPGQGSGELFF.